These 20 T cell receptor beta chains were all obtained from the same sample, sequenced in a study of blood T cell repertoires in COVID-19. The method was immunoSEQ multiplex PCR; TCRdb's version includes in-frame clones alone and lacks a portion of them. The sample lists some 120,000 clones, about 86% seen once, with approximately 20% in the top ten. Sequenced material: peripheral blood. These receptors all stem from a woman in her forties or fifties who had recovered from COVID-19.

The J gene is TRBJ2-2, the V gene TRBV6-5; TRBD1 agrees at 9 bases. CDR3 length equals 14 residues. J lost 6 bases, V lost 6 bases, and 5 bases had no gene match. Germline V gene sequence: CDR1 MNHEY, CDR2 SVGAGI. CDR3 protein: CASSGTGSPGELFF. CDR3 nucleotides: TGTGCCAGCAGCGGGACAGGGTCCCCCGGGGAGCTGTTTTTT.

CDR3 protein: CASSLVYGGGTEAFF. CDR3 DNA sequence: TGTGCCAGCAGCTTAGTTTACGGGGGTGGCACTGAAGCTTTCTTT. The gene calls are TRBV7-2 and TRBJ1-1, with D tentatively TRBD1 (5 bases). CDR1 SGHTA and CDR2 FQGNSA come from the germline V gene. This CDR3 has 15 amino acids. Trimming left V 1 base short and J 4 bases short, with 13 bases between.

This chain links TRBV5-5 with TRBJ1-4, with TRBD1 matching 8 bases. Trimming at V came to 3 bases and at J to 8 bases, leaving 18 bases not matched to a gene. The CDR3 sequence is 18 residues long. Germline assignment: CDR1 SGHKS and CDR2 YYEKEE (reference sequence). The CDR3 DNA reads TGTGCCAGCAGCTCCACCGGGACAGGCGTTACTAAAGGGGAAAAACTGTTTTTT. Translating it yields CASSSTGTGVTKGEKLFF.

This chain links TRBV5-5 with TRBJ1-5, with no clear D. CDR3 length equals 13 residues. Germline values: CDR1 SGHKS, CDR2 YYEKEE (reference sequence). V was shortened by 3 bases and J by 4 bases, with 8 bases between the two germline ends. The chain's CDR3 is CASSSSGNQPQHF. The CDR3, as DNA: TGTGCCAGCAGCTCTTCGGGGAATCAGCCCCAGCATTTT. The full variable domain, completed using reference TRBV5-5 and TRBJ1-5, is DAGVTQSPTHLIKTRGQQVTLRCSPISGHKSVSWYQQVLGQGPQFIFQYYEKEERGRGNFPDRFSARQFPNYSSELNVNALLLGDSALYLCASSSSGNQPQHFGDGTRLSIL.

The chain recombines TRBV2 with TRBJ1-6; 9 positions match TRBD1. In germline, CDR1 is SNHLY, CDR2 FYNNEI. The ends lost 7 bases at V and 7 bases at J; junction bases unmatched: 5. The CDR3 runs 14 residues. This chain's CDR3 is CASNPQGANSPLHF. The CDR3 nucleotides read TGTGCCAGCAATCCACAGGGGGCGAATTCACCCCTCCACTTT.

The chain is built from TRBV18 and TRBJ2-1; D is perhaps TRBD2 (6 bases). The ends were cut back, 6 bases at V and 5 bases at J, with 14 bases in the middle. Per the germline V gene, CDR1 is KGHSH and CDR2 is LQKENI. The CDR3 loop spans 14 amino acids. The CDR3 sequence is CASSPGTSNNEQFF. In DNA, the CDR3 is TGTGCCAGCTCCCCCGGGACTTCAAACAATGAGCAGTTCTTC.

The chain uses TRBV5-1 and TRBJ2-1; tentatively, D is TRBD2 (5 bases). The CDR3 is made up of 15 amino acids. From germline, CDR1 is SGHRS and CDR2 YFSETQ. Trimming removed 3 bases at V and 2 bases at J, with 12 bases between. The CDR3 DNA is TGCGCCAGCAGCTCCGGGGAAGTGCCCTACAATGAGCAGTTCTTC. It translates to CASSSGEVPYNEQFF.

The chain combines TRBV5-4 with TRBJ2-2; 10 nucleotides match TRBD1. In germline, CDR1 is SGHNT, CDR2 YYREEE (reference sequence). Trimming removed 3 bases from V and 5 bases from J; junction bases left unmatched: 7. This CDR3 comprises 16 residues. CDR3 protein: CASSSLDRGETGELFF. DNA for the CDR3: TGTGCCAGCAGCTCCCTGGACAGGGGGGAGACCGGGGAGCTGTTTTTT.

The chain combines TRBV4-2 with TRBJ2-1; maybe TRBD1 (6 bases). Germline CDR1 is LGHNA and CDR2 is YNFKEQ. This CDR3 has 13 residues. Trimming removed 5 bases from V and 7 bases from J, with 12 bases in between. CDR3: CASSATGQNEQFF. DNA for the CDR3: TGTGCCAGCAGCGCTACAGGGCAGAATGAGCAGTTCTTC.

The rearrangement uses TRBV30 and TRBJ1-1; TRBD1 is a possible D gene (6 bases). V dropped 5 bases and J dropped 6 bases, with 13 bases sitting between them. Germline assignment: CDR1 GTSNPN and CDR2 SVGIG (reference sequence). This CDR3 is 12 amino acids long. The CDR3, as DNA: TGTGCCTGGCAAACAGGGACCGCTGAAGCTTTCTTT. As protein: CAWQTGTAEAFF.

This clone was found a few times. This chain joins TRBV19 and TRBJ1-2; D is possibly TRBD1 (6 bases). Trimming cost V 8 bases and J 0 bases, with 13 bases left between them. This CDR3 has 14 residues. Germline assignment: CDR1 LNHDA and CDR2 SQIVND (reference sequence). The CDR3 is CASLLRGANYGYTF. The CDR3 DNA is TGTGCCAGTCTTCTCAGGGGCGCTAACTATGGCTACACCTTC.

The CDR3 loop is CASSDRGRVNEQFF. As DNA, the CDR3 is TGTGCCAGTAGCGACAGGGGGCGGGTCAATGAGCAGTTCTTC. This chain joins TRBV19 and TRBJ2-1, with 10 bases aligning to TRBD1. The CDR3 contains 14 residues. Trimming at V came to 6 bases and at J to 6 bases, leaving 5 bases not matched to a gene. Per germline, CDR1 LNHDA and CDR2 SQIVND (reference sequence).

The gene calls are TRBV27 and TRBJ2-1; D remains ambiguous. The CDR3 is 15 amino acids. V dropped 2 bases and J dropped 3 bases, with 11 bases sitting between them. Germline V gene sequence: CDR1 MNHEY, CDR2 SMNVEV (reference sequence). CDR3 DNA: TGTGCCAGCAGTTTAATAGGAGCAAACTACAATGAGCAGTTCTTC. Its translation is CASSLIGANYNEQFF.

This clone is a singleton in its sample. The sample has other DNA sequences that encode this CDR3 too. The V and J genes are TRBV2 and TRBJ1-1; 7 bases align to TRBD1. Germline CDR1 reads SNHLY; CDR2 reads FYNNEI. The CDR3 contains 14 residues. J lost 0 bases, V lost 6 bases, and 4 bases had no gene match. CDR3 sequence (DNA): TGTGCCAGCAGCCCGGGACAGTTGAACACTGAAGCTTTCTTT. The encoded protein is CASSPGQLNTEAFF.

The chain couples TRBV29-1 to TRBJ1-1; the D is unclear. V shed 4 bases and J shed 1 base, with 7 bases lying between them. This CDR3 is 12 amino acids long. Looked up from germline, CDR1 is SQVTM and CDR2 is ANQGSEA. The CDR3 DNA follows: TGCAGCGTTGGTTGGCAGAACACTGAAGCTTTCTTT. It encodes CSVGWQNTEAFF.

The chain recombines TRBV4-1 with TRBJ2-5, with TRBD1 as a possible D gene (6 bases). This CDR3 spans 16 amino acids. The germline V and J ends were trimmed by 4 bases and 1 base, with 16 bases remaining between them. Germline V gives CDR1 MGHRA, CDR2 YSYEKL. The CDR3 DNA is TGCGCCAGCAGCCGGAAACCGAGGGACATCCAAGAGACCCAGTACTTC. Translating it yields CASSRKPRDIQETQYF.

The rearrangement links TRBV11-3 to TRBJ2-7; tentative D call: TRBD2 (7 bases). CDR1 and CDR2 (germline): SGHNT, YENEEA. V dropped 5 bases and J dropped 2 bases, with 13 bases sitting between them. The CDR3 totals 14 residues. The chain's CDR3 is CASSPRGAAYEQYF. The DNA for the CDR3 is TGTGCCAGCAGCCCTCGGGGGGCAGCCTACGAGCAGTACTTC.

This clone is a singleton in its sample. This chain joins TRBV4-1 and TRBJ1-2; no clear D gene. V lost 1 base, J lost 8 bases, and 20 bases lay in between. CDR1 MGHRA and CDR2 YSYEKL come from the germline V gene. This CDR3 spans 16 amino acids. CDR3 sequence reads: CASSQVSGLEGYGYTF. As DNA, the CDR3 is TGCGCCAGCAGCCAAGTCTCAGGCCTTGAGGGTTACGGCTACACCTTC.

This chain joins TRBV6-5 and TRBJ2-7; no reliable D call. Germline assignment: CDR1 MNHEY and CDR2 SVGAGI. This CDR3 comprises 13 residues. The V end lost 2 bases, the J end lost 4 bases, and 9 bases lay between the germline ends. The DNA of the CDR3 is TGTGCCAGCAGTTACCTACAGAGTTACGAGCAGTACTTC. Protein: CASSYLQSYEQYF.

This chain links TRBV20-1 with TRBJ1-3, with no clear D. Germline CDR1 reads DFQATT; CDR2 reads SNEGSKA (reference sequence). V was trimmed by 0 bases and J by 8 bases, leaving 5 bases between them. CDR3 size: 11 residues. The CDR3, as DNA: TGCAGTGCTAGAGAAACGGACACCATATATTTT. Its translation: CSARETDTIYF.